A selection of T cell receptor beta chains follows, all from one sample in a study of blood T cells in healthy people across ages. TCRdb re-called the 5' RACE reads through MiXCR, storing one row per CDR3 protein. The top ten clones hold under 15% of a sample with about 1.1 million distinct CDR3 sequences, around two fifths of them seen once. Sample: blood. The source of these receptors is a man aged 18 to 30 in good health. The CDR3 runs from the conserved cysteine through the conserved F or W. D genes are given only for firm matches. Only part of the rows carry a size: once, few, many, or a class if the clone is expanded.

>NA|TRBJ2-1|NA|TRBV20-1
CSASTSRNEQFF
TGCAGTGCTAGTACTAGTCGCAATGAGCAGTTCTTC
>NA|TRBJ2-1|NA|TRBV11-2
CASSFRLSRGNEQFF
TGTGCCAGCAGCTTCAGGCTCTCAAGGGGCAATGAGCAGTTCTTC
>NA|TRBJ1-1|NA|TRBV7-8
CASSPYSSGPPEAFF
TGTGCCAGCAGCCCTTACTCGTCGGGGCCGCCTGAAGCTTTCTTT
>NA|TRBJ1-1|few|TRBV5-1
CASSFRGFAEAFF
TGCGCCAGCAGCTTCCGGGGGTTCGCTGAAGCTTTCTTT
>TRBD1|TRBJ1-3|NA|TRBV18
CASSPPGQGLGNTIYF
TGTGCCAGCTCACCACCTGGACAGGGTTTGGGAAACACCATATATTTT
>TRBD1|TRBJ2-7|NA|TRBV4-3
CASSHLDRGAYEQYF
TGCGCCAGCAGCCATTTGGACAGGGGTGCCTACGAGCAGTACTTC
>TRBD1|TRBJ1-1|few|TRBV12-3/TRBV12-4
CASSLGQGGAEAFF
TGTGCCAGCAGTTTAGGACAGGGGGGCGCTGAAGCTTTCTTT
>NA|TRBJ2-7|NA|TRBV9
CASSVETANEQYF
TGTGCCAGCAGCGTAGAGACAGCCAACGAGCAGTACTTC
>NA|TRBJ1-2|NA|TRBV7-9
CAGSLYGYTF
TGTGCCGGCAGCCTTTACGGCTACACCTTC
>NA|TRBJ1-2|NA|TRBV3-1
CASSPVVANYGYTF
TGTGCCAGCAGCCCCGTAGTAGCTAACTATGGCTACACCTTC
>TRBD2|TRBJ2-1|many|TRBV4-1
CASSQDGTSGGNNEQFF
TGCGCCAGCAGCCAAGATGGCACTAGCGGGGGGAACAATGAGCAGTTCTTC
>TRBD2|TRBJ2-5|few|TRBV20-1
CSATSGLAGIQETQYF
TGCAGTGCCACCTCGGGACTAGCGGGGATCCAAGAGACCCAGTACTTC
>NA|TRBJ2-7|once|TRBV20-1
CSARTGPTYNEQYF
TGCAGTGCTAGAACGGGGCCGACCTACAATGAGCAGTACTTC
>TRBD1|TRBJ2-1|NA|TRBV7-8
CASSLPGTGAPSSYNEQFF
TGTGCCAGCAGCTTACCCGGGACAGGGGCCCCGAGCTCCTACAATGAGCAGTTCTTC
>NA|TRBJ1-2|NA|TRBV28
CASSLKGDYTF
TGTGCCAGCAGTTTAAAAGGGGACTACACCTTC
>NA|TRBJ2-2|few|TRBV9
CASSVAISGSGTGELFF
TGTGCCAGCAGCGTAGCGATAAGTGGATCGGGGACCGGGGAGCTGTTTTTT
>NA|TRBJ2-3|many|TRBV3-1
CASSQDRGTQYF
TGCGCCAGCAGCCAAGATCGGGGTACGCAGTATTTT
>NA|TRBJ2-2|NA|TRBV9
CASSGPGELTGELFF
TGTGCCAGCAGCGGACCCGGGGAGTTAACCGGGGAGCTGTTTTTT
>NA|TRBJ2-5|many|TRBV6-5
CASSYSGRGETQYF
TGTGCCAGCAGTTACTCGGGCCGTGGGGAGACCCAGTACTTC
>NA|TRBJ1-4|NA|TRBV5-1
CASSLWGATNEKLFF
TGCGCCAGCAGCTTGTGGGGAGCAACTAATGAAAAACTGTTTTTT
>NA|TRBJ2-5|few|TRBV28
CASSLQGGEETQYF
TGTGCCAGCAGTTTACAGGGGGGAGAGGAGACCCAGTACTTC
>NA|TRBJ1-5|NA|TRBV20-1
CSARAGGGNQPQHF
TGCAGTGCTAGAGCCGGGGGGGGCAATCAGCCCCAGCATTTT
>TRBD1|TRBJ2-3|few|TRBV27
CASSPETGGTDTQYF
TGTGCCAGCAGTCCCGAGACAGGGGGCACAGATACGCAGTATTTT
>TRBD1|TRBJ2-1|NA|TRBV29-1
CSVEGRGSGNEQFF
TGCAGCGTTGAAGGCAGGGGGTCGGGGAATGAGCAGTTCTTC
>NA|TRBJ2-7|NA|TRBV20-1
CSAKGQPSYEQYF
TGCAGTGCTAAGGGTCAGCCCTCCTACGAGCAGTACTTC
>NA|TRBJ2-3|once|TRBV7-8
CASSSKLASGTDTQYF
TGTGCCAGCAGCTCCAAACTCGCCTCTGGCACAGATACGCAGTATTTT
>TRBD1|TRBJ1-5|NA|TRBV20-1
CSAIPLGVFRDSNQPQHF
TGCAGTGCGATACCCCTCGGTGTTTTTAGGGACAGTAATCAGCCCCAGCATTTT
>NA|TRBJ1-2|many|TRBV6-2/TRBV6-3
CASSYVIGSRYGYTF
TGTGCCAGCAGTTACGTGATAGGGTCAAGATATGGCTACACCTTC
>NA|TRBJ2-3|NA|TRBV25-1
CASSIGGNTDTQYF
TGTGCCAGCAGTATTGGGGGGAACACAGATACGCAGTATTTT
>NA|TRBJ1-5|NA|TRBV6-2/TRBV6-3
CASSWSGGNQPQHF
TGTGCCAGCAGTTGGTCGGGTGGCAATCAGCCCCAGCATTTT
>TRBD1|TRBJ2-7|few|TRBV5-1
CASSSSRARKTGTGIYEQYF
TGCGCCAGCAGCTCATCGAGGGCCCGAAAGACCGGGACAGGGATCTACGAGCAGTACTTC
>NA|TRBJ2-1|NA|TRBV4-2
CASSQDRQGGNEQFF
TGTGCCAGCAGCCAAGATCGGCAGGGCGGGAATGAGCAGTTCTTC
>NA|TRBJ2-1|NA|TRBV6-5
CASSKQYPSYNEQFF
TGTGCCAGCAGTAAACAGTACCCATCCTACAATGAGCAGTTCTTC
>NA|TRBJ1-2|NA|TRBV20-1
CSARTQGNYGYTF
TGCAGTGCTCGTACACAGGGCAACTATGGCTACACCTTC
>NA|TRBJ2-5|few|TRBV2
CASSEARGTRQETQYF
TGTGCCAGCAGTGAAGCGCGTGGCACTCGGCAAGAGACCCAGTACTTC
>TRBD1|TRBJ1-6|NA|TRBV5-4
CASSKPGQPSSPLHF
TGTGCCAGCAGCAAGCCGGGACAGCCAAGTTCACCCCTCCACTTT
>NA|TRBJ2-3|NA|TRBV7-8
CASSLAGFSTDTQYF
TGTGCCAGCTCTTTGGCGGGTTTCTCCACAGATACGCAGTATTTT
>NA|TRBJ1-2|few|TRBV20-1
CSANRDRYGYTF
TGCAGTGCAAACAGGGATCGCTATGGCTACACCTTC
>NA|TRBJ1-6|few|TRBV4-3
CASSQDPGLNSPLHF
TGCGCCAGCAGCCAAGATCCAGGCCTGAACTCACCCCTCCACTTT
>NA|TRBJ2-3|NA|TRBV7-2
CASSSAALDTQYF
TGTGCCAGCAGCTCCGCAGCCTTAGATACGCAGTATTTT
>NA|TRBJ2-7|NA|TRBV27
CASSPIRTTYEQYF
TGTGCCAGCAGTCCGATCCGGACGACCTACGAGCAGTACTTC
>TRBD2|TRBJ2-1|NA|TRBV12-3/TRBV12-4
CASSPAGTTEETQFF
TGTGCCAGCAGTCCGGCCGGGACTACAGAAGAGACCCAGTTCTTC
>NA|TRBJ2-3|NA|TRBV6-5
CASRYDGTMSDTQYF
TGTGCCAGCAGATACGACGGTACAATGTCGGATACGCAGTATTTT
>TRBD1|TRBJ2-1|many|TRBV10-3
CAISGDRSYNEQFF
TGTGCCATCAGTGGGGACAGATCCTACAATGAGCAGTTCTTC
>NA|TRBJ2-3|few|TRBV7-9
CASSPQTIQGSPTDTQYF
TGTGCCAGCAGCCCGCAGACAATTCAGGGGTCCCCCACAGATACGCAGTATTTT
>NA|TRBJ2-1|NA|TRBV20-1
CSARERPGEQFF
TGCAGTGCTAGGGAGCGTCCCGGTGAGCAGTTCTTC
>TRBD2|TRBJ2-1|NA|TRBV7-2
CASSLVGSGGEQFF
TGTGCCAGCAGCTTAGTGGGTAGCGGGGGTGAGCAGTTCTTC
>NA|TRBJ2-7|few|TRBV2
CASSESGATSYEQYF
TGTGCCAGCAGTGAATCAGGGGCTACCTCCTACGAGCAGTACTTC
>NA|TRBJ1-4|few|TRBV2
CASSPVRGRGEKLFF
TGTGCCAGCAGCCCCGTGAGGGGTAGAGGAGAAAAACTGTTTTTT
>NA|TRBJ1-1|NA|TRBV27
CASSPYRNTEAFF
TGTGCCAGCAGTCCATACAGGAACACTGAAGCTTTCTTT
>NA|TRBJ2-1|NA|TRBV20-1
CSAGLGAFYYNEQFF
TGCAGTGCTGGCCTGGGGGCCTTCTACTACAATGAGCAGTTCTTC
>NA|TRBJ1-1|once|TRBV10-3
CAISRTPGQNTEAFF
TGTGCCATCAGTAGGACTCCGGGACAGAACACTGAAGCTTTCTTT
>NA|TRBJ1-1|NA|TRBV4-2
CASSLGVLDTEAFF
TGTGCCAGCAGCCTCGGGGTTTTGGACACTGAAGCTTTCTTT
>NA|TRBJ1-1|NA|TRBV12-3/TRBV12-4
CASSSDSYTEAFF
TGTGCCAGCAGTTCGGACAGCTACACTGAAGCTTTCTTT
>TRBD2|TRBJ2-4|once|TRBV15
CATSRRGDYLENIQYF
TGTGCCACCAGCAGAAGAGGGGACTACCTGGAAAACATTCAGTACTTC